This T cell receptor beta chain was sequenced in a study of memory CD4+ T cells and cytomegalovirus serostatus. Trimming took off 0 bases at V and 8 bases at J, with 13 bases between the two ends. Germline V CDR1 and CDR2: LNHNV, YYDKDF (reference sequence). This CDR3 has 14 residues. The sort gate was single viable CD3+CD4+CD8-CD45RO+ cells for memory CD4+ T cells. Clones were read by immunoSEQ multiplex PCR, and TCRdb kept only the in-frame ones, dropping some. The sample holds 80,000 to 100,000 clones, approximately 80% seen once. The clonotype was recovered from an adult in good health and CMV-seropositive. Sequenced input: memory CD4+ T cells from blood. V usage is TRBV15 and J usage is TRBJ1-2, with no clear D. CDR3 nucleotides: TGTGCCACCAGCAGAGATACGGGTTCTGGAGGCTACACCTTC. Residues: CATSRDTGSGGYTF. Drawing the rest from reference TRBV15 and TRBJ1-2, the complete variable domain is DAMVIQNPRYQVTQFGKPVTLSCSQTLNHNVMYWYQQKSSQAPKLLFHYYDKDFNNEADTPDNFQSRRPNTSFCFLDIRSPGLGDTAMYLCATSRDTGSGGYTFGSGTRLTVV.